Below, 4 T cell receptor beta chains from the same sample are listed, as sequenced in a study of shared clonotypes between healthy human individuals. The naive CD8 subset, CD45RO-negative cells positively selected for CCR7, excluded terminally differentiated effector memory CD45RA+ cells. Sequenced by immunoSEQ multiplex PCR; TCRdb stores in-frame clones only, minus some. The sample yields around 1.9 million clones, more than 85% seen once. Source material: naive CD8+ T cells from PBMCs. These receptors all stem from a young man in good health. Some clones in this sample may be carry-over from other donors' samples.

V and J are TRBV27 and TRBJ2-5; D is unclear. The CDR3 contains 13 residues. The germline CDR1 and CDR2 sequences are MNHEY and SMNVEV (reference sequence). V lost 3 bases and J lost 3, with 8 bases in between. The CDR3: CASSLANEETQYF. In nucleotides, the CDR3 is TGTGCCAGCAGTTTGGCCAACGAAGAGACCCAGTACTTC.

This clone was seen a few times. The chain is built from TRBV30 and TRBJ1-1; D might be TRBD1 (5 bases). The CDR3 totals 15 residues. Trimming pared 1 base from V and 2 bases from J, leaving 14 bases between. The germline V gene encodes CDR1 GTSNPN and CDR2 SVGIG (reference sequence). CDR3 sequence (DNA): TGTGCCTGGAGTGCCCCCCGAGGGACCAACACTGAAGCTTTCTTT. It specifies CAWSAPRGTNTEAFF.

The chain combines TRBV27 with TRBJ2-1, with unresolved D. Germline V gene sequence: CDR1 MNHEY, CDR2 SMNVEV (reference sequence). V gave up 2 bases and J gave up 8 bases, with 28 bases separating them. The CDR3 has 19 residues. The CDR3 spells CASSLNAVLLTLSRYEQFF. CDR3 nucleotide sequence: TGTGCCAGCAGTTTAAATGCAGTATTACTCACTTTAAGCAGGTATGAGCAGTTCTTC.

The V call is TRBV5-4, the J call TRBJ2-6; D is ambiguous. The CDR3 is 15 amino acids. Per germline, CDR1 SGHNT and CDR2 YYREEE (reference sequence). V lost 2 bases and J 0 bases, leaving 6 bases between the germline ends. The CDR3 region has the DNA TGTGCCAGCAGCTTCTTGGGCTCTGGGGCCAACGTCCTGACTTTC. Amino acids: CASSFLGSGANVLTF.